This T cell receptor (beta chain) stems from a study of blood T cells in healthy people across ages (dated by TCRdb to between 2014 and 2017). In the study overall: In model experiments, roughly one uniquely barcoded TCR beta cDNA molecule per two T cells was captured by template switching. To track age-related changes in TCR beta repertoire diversity, the study relied on deep sequencing normalized with unique cDNA molecular identifiers. The donors were divided into four age groups: young (average roughly 15 years), middle-aged (about 40), aged (around 59) and long-lived (about 84). Donors of different ages were randomly distributed across sequencing lanes to avoid experimental bias. Using the same blood draw, the study looked at two additional independent replicas of 1 million unique cDNA reads for two donors, one aged 18 to 30 and the other aged 80 or older. What the work shows at the level of the full study, not this receptor alone: Compared with the aged group, the long-lived group had more naive CD4+ T cells, fewer expanded clones and increased TCR diversity, a pattern suggesting age selection. The percentage of naive T cells measured by flow cytometry correlated strongly with observed TCR beta diversity. Bulk unsorted PBMC profiling prevented conclusive comparison of naive and antigen-experienced compartments. Observed TCR beta diversity per million T cells fell roughly linearly with age, and a significant reduction was already apparent by age about 43. Because the CMV infection status of the donors was unknown, age-related changes in expanded clonotypes may potentially have been confounded. Estimates of total diversity based on one million sequenced T cells were regarded as lower bounds and as underestimates.

About this clonotype itself: Which antigen it targets is not known. No much larger clonotype is one base removed from it; base qualities were not supplied.

Library method: 5' RACE. The instrument was an Illumina HiSeq 2500. The second PCR ran for roughly 6 to 11 cycles and used a J-beta primer mix along with a sample-barcoded 5' primer. Each TCR beta cDNA molecule received a unique molecular identifier from a template-switch 5' adaptor carrying 12 random nucleotides. Each sample yielded at least 3 million CDR3-containing paired-end reads. All of the RNA was converted into first-strand cDNA using the Mint cDNA synthesis kit, with a TRBC-specific oligonucleotide serving as the primer. Following uracil-DNA glycosylase treatment, all cDNA underwent a first 18-cycle PCR with the universal primers M1SS and BC2_uni_R. In the paper's pipeline: Normalization of each sample was performed by random selection of 1 million high-quality reads, each carrying a distinct molecular identifier. Instead of being binned into consensus sequences, reads with shared molecular identifiers were discarded. MiTCR, run with a Q25 quality threshold and the strictest error-elimination algorithm, handled CDR3 identification, clonotype clustering and error correction. A nonparametric unseen species model using Euler transformation provided a lower-bound estimate of total TCR beta diversity. TCRdb reprocessing: public reads trimmed at Q25 with fastp, clones called with MiXCR, in-frame beta chains kept. Every CDR3 protein is listed once, alongside the most common genes and DNA of its rows. The V and J calls reflect TCRdb's pipeline rather than the authors' work. This sample has over 1,500,000 distinct CDR3 sequences in its table, and 49% of those were observed once. The ten biggest clones cover approximately 2% of the sample.

V is shortened by 4 bases, J by 8 bases, and the region joining them spans 13 bases. For CDR1 and CDR2, the germline V gene lists SGDLS and YYNGEE. The CDR3, from cysteine to phenylalanine, totals 13 residues. Just CDR3 DNA is preserved here, 39 bases in frame from base 1. The roughly 39 donors, aged about 6 to 95 years, were systemically healthy Caucasian individuals from Russia. Each donor gave around 9.5 milliliters of peripheral blood, collected into EDTA-treated Vacutainer tubes. Ficoll-Paque density-gradient centrifugation was used to isolate PBMCs, with at least 6 million obtained per sample. Trizol reagent was used to extract total RNA from the PBMCs, yielding at least 6 micrograms per sample. For every donor, an aliquot of PBMCs went through flow cytometry to measure the percentages of naive CD45RAhigh/CD27high T cells.

This TCR derives from a woman aged 40 to 50 in good health. The chain is encoded by TRBV9 joined to TRBJ2-1; TRBD2 is perhaps the D gene, given 5 matching bases. Sequenced material: blood. Here the CDR3 is given as CASSRRGGDEQFF. The nucleotides are TGTGCCAGCAGCCGTAGAGGAGGCGATGAGCAGTTCTTC.